Listed below are T cell receptor beta chains from one sample, sequenced in a study of cytomegalovirus exposure and HLA in healthy donors. TCRdb's copy holds only in-frame clones and misses some; the assay was immunoSEQ multiplex PCR. The sample carries a few hundred thousand clones, 75% to 80% recorded once. Sequenced: PBMCs. These receptors were collected from a man in his late teens or twenties in good health and CMV-seronegative. The CDR3 runs from the conserved cysteine through the conserved F or W. Each record gives: clone size, J gene, D gene, V gene, CDR3 protein, CDR3 DNA. A D gene is named only where the DNA matches it firmly. Some rows have no size entry. The others give once, few or many, or a class for an expanded clone.

clone_size: -
j_call: TRBJ1-1
d_call: -
v_call: TRBV7-9
cdr3_aa: CASSPTGGFQTEAFF
cdr3_nt: TGTGCCAGCAGCCCCACCGGGGGGTTTCAGACTGAAGCTTTCTTT

clone_size: -
j_call: TRBJ2-1
d_call: TRBD1
v_call: TRBV5-1
cdr3_aa: CASSLVGRGSDEQFF
cdr3_nt: TGCGCCAGCAGCTTGGTGGGCAGGGGGTCGGATGAGCAGTTCTTC

clone_size: -
j_call: TRBJ2-2
d_call: -
v_call: TRBV28
cdr3_aa: CASTGSLVAVITGELFF
cdr3_nt: TGTGCCAGCACCGGGAGCTTAGTTGCGGTTATTACCGGGGAGCTGTTTTTT

clone_size: -
j_call: TRBJ2-1
d_call: -
v_call: TRBV27
cdr3_aa: CASSLVLSSYNEQFF
cdr3_nt: TGTGCCAGCAGTTTGGTGCTGAGCTCCTACAATGAGCAGTTCTTC

clone_size: -
j_call: TRBJ1-4
d_call: TRBD1
v_call: TRBV27
cdr3_aa: CASSLRDRGGGEKLFF
cdr3_nt: TGTGCCAGCAGTCTCCGGGACAGGGGGGGTGGTGAAAAACTGTTTTTT

clone_size: -
j_call: TRBJ1-2
d_call: -
v_call: TRBV7-8
cdr3_aa: CASSSIGGGYGYTF
cdr3_nt: TGTGCCAGCAGCTCCATCGGTGGTGGCTATGGCTACACCTTC

clone_size: -
j_call: TRBJ2-5
d_call: TRBD1
v_call: TRBV7-2
cdr3_aa: CASSQGTDQETQYF
cdr3_nt: TGTGCCAGCAGCCAAGGGACAGACCAAGAGACCCAGTACTTC

clone_size: -
j_call: TRBJ2-3
d_call: -
v_call: TRBV28
cdr3_aa: CASSLLYPGSSSTDTQYF
cdr3_nt: TGTGCCAGCAGTTTATTGTACCCAGGATCCTCTAGCACAGATACGCAGTATTTT

clone_size: -
j_call: TRBJ1-1
d_call: -
v_call: TRBV4-3
cdr3_aa: CASSQDRRGNTEAFF
cdr3_nt: TGCGCCAGCAGCCAAGATCGCCGGGGGAACACTGAAGCTTTCTTT

clone_size: -
j_call: TRBJ1-6
d_call: TRBD1
v_call: TRBV2
cdr3_aa: CASSFEDRGLDSPLHF
cdr3_nt: TGTGCCAGCAGTTTTGAGGACAGGGGTTTGGATTCACCCCTCCACTTT

clone_size: -
j_call: TRBJ2-5
d_call: TRBD2
v_call: TRBV5-5
cdr3_aa: CASSPKTSWETQYF
cdr3_nt: TGTGCCAGCAGCCCCAAGACTAGCTGGGAGACCCAGTACTTC

clone_size: -
j_call: TRBJ2-7
d_call: TRBD1
v_call: TRBV6-5
cdr3_aa: CASSSPGTGFPYEQYF
cdr3_nt: TGTGCCAGCAGTTCCCCCGGGACAGGATTTCCCTACGAGCAGTACTTC

clone_size: -
j_call: TRBJ2-1
d_call: TRBD1
v_call: TRBV2
cdr3_aa: CASSEADRDREFF
cdr3_nt: TGTGCCAGCAGTGAAGCGGATAGGGACAGGGAGTTCTTC

clone_size: once
j_call: TRBJ1-1
d_call: -
v_call: TRBV18
cdr3_aa: CASSPTRGGTEAFF
cdr3_nt: TGTGCCAGCTCACCAACCAGGGGAGGGACTGAAGCTTTCTTT

clone_size: few
j_call: TRBJ1-1
d_call: TRBD1
v_call: TRBV7-9
cdr3_aa: CASSPSLQGAREAFF
cdr3_nt: TGTGCCAGCAGCCCCTCCTTACAGGGGGCTCGTGAAGCTTTCTTT

clone_size: -
j_call: TRBJ2-3
d_call: -
v_call: TRBV27
cdr3_aa: CASSLNRVDTDTQYF
cdr3_nt: TGTGCCAGCAGTTTGAACAGGGTCGACACAGATACGCAGTATTTT

clone_size: -
j_call: TRBJ2-2
d_call: -
v_call: TRBV29-1
cdr3_aa: CSGTVTGELFF
cdr3_nt: TGCAGCGGGACTGTCACCGGGGAGCTGTTTTTT

clone_size: -
j_call: TRBJ1-5
d_call: TRBD1
v_call: TRBV7-2
cdr3_aa: CASSLGTGVGNQPQHF
cdr3_nt: TGTGCCAGCAGCTTAGGTACAGGGGTCGGCAATCAGCCCCAGCATTTT

clone_size: -
j_call: TRBJ1-5
d_call: -
v_call: TRBV6-6
cdr3_aa: CASSSDINQPQHF
cdr3_nt: TGTGCCAGCAGTTCAGACATCAATCAGCCCCAGCATTTT

clone_size: once
j_call: TRBJ2-2
d_call: TRBD2
v_call: TRBV30
cdr3_aa: CAWSMWEGGELFF
cdr3_nt: TGTGCCTGGAGTATGTGGGAGGGCGGGGAGCTGTTTTTT

clone_size: -
j_call: TRBJ1-1
d_call: TRBD1
v_call: TRBV4-3
cdr3_aa: CASSQTGVTEAFF
cdr3_nt: TGCGCCAGCAGCCAAACAGGGGTAACTGAAGCTTTCTTT

clone_size: -
j_call: TRBJ2-7
d_call: TRBD1
v_call: TRBV7-9
cdr3_aa: CASSLAVGTGTYEQYF
cdr3_nt: TGTGCCAGCAGCTTAGCCGTCGGGACAGGTACCTACGAGCAGTACTTC

clone_size: -
j_call: TRBJ2-7
d_call: TRBD2
v_call: TRBV28
cdr3_aa: CASSYSGFQYEQYF
cdr3_nt: TGTGCCAGCAGTTATAGCGGGTTCCAATACGAGCAGTACTTC

clone_size: -
j_call: TRBJ2-3
d_call: TRBD1
v_call: TRBV7-3
cdr3_aa: CASSSQGFRTDTQYF
cdr3_nt: TGTGCCAGCAGCTCACAGGGGTTCCGCACAGATACGCAGTATTTT

clone_size: -
j_call: TRBJ2-5
d_call: -
v_call: TRBV6-6
cdr3_aa: CASSSRRTVGEETQYF
cdr3_nt: TGTGCCAGCAGTTCGAGACGGACAGTGGGGGAAGAGACCCAGTACTTC

clone_size: -
j_call: TRBJ2-5
d_call: TRBD1
v_call: TRBV6-1
cdr3_aa: CASRETTGGQETQYF
cdr3_nt: TGTGCCAGCCGCGAGACGACAGGGGGTCAAGAGACCCAGTACTTC

clone_size: once
j_call: TRBJ2-7
d_call: -
v_call: TRBV5-4
cdr3_aa: CASSFSGPGTAYEQYF
cdr3_nt: TGTGCCAGCAGCTTCTCCGGCCCGGGAACAGCCTACGAGCAGTACTTC

clone_size: -
j_call: TRBJ2-5
d_call: TRBD1
v_call: TRBV7-9
cdr3_aa: CSSSLLGTGKEETQYF
cdr3_nt: TGTTCCAGCAGCTTATTGGGGACAGGGAAAGAAGAGACCCAGTACTTC

clone_size: -
j_call: TRBJ2-7
d_call: TRBD1
v_call: TRBV6-5
cdr3_aa: CASSFGQAYEQYF
cdr3_nt: TGTGCCAGCAGTTTCGGACAGGCATACGAGCAGTACTTC

clone_size: -
j_call: TRBJ1-6
d_call: TRBD1
v_call: TRBV5-1
cdr3_aa: CASSLRTGAPNSPLHF
cdr3_nt: TGCGCCAGCAGCCTTAGGACAGGGGCCCCCAATTCACCCCTCCACTTT

clone_size: once
j_call: TRBJ2-1
d_call: TRBD1
v_call: TRBV11-3
cdr3_aa: CASSLTQTQGNEQFF
cdr3_nt: TGTGCCAGCAGCTTGACTCAAACACAGGGGAATGAGCAGTTCTTC

clone_size: -
j_call: TRBJ1-2
d_call: -
v_call: TRBV19
cdr3_aa: CASRDSVANYGYTF
cdr3_nt: TGTGCCAGTAGGGACAGTGTAGCTAACTATGGCTACACCTTC

clone_size: few
j_call: TRBJ2-5
d_call: TRBD2
v_call: TRBV7-9
cdr3_aa: CSSTPPPRGVIGETQYF
cdr3_nt: TGTTCCAGCACCCCGCCCCCCCGGGGGGTTATCGGGGAGACCCAGTACTTC

clone_size: -
j_call: TRBJ2-5
d_call: -
v_call: TRBV12-5
cdr3_aa: CASGLVNREGQETQYF
cdr3_nt: TGTGCTAGTGGTTTGGTGAACAGGGAGGGACAAGAGACCCAGTACTTC

clone_size: -
j_call: TRBJ2-3
d_call: -
v_call: TRBV6-5
cdr3_aa: CASSSAGASTDTQYF
cdr3_nt: TGTGCCAGCAGTTCCGCGGGGGCTAGCACAGATACGCAGTATTTT

clone_size: -
j_call: TRBJ2-7
d_call: -
v_call: TRBV13
cdr3_aa: CASSYDRNEQYF
cdr3_nt: TGTGCCAGCAGCTACGACAGGAACGAGCAGTACTTC

clone_size: -
j_call: TRBJ2-1
d_call: TRBD1
v_call: TRBV30
cdr3_aa: CAWSLLDRGNEQFF
cdr3_nt: TGTGCCTGGAGCCTACTCGACAGGGGCAATGAGCAGTTCTTC